This is a list of T cell receptor beta chains from one sample in a study of Ad26.COV2.S vaccination and SARS-CoV-2 variants. The protocol was immunoSEQ multiplex PCR, while the TCRdb copy is restricted to in-frame clones and leaves out a portion. Among 380,000 or so clones listed, 75% to 90% were seen once. This material consisted of peripheral blood, taken in a trial of Ad26.COV2.S vaccine versus placebo. The receptors shown here come from a person aged 18-65 years who received the Ad26.COV2.S COVID-19 vaccine or a placebo. The CDR3 runs from the conserved cysteine through the conserved F or W. The D gene is left open where the match is weak. Size is stated for part of the rows, as once, few or many counts, or as a class when the clone is expanded.

clone_size j_call d_call v_call cdr3_aa cdr3_nt
- TRBJ1-5 - TRBV6-6 CASSYSGQGTQPQHF TGTGCCAGCAGTTACTCAGGGCAGGGGACTCAGCCCCAGCATTTT
- TRBJ2-5 - TRBV27 CASRDSGRGMRETQYF TGTGCCAGCAGAGACAGCGGCAGGGGCATGAGGGAGACCCAGTACTTC
- TRBJ2-5 TRBD1 TRBV7-9 CASRSTGLEETQYF TGTGCCAGCAGATCGACAGGGTTAGAAGAGACCCAGTACTTC
- TRBJ2-7 TRBD2 TRBV18 CASSPLLAETYEQYF TGTGCCAGCTCACCACTACTAGCGGAGACCTACGAGCAGTACTTC
- TRBJ1-2 TRBD1 TRBV5-4 CASSRQGAFGYTF TGTGCCAGCTCTAGACAGGGGGCTTTTGGCTACACCTTC
many TRBJ1-3 TRBD1 TRBV7-2 CASSYGDRVSGNTIYF TGTGCCAGCAGCTACGGGGACAGGGTCTCTGGAAACACCATATATTTT
- TRBJ2-2 TRBD1 TRBV3-1/TRBV3-2 CASSRDRGYTGELFF TGTGCCAGCAGCCGCGACAGGGGCTATACCGGGGAGCTGTTTTTT
- TRBJ2-1 TRBD2 TRBV18 CASSPGAGELNEQFF TGTGCCAGCTCACCAGGTGCGGGAGAGTTAAATGAGCAGTTCTTC
- TRBJ2-3 TRBD2 TRBV5-1 CASSLELAGIDTQYF TGCGCCAGCAGCTTGGAACTAGCGGGGATAGATACGCAGTATTTT
few TRBJ1-1 - TRBV15 CATSRDFGGTGEAFF TGTGCCACCAGCAGAGATTTTGGGGGGACCGGGGAAGCTTTCTTT
- TRBJ1-3 - TRBV29-1 CSAGDHSSGNTIYF TGCAGCGCTGGGGATCACTCCTCTGGAAACACCATATATTTT
- TRBJ2-7 - TRBV13 CASSRAHDEQYF TGTGCCAGCAGCCGCGCCCACGACGAGCAGTACTTC
once TRBJ2-1 TRBD2 TRBV4-3 CASSQDRLAGREQFF TGCGCCAGCAGCCAAGATCGTCTAGCGGGGCGTGAGCAGTTCTTC
- TRBJ1-3 - TRBV28 CATTRGRNTIYF TGTGCCACCACGCGGGGTAGAAACACCATATATTTT
- TRBJ2-1 - TRBV30 CAWSVGAGGTYNEQFF TGTGCCTGGAGTGTAGGAGCGGGCGGAACCTACAATGAGCAGTTCTTC
- TRBJ1-1 - TRBV7-2 CASSLGPDGLNTEAFF TGTGCCAGCAGCTTAGGACCGGACGGGTTGAACACTGAAGCTTTCTTT
- TRBJ1-2 - TRBV3-1/TRBV3-2 CASSRVGEGYGYTF TGTGCCAGCAGCCGAGTCGGGGAGGGGTATGGCTACACCTTC
- TRBJ1-3 - TRBV6-1 CASSEVPPNSGNTIYF TGTGCCAGCAGTGAAGTCCCGCCAAACTCTGGAAACACCATATATTTT
- TRBJ2-3 - TRBV9 CASSGGQSTDTQYF TGTGCCAGCAGCGGCGGACAGAGCACAGATACGCAGTATTTT
few TRBJ2-1 - TRBV5-6 CASSFFQMADYNEQFF TGTGCCAGCAGCTTTTTTCAGATGGCTGACTACAATGAGCAGTTCTTC
- TRBJ1-1 TRBD1 TRBV6-6 CASSYAGTGPEAFF TGTGCCAGCAGTTACGCCGGGACAGGGCCTGAAGCTTTCTTT
- TRBJ1-5 TRBD1 TRBV15 CATSSLDRENSNQPQHF TGTGCCACCAGCAGCCTTGACAGGGAAAATAGCAATCAGCCCCAGCATTTT
- TRBJ1-1 - TRBV4-1 CASSQIGGSSTEAFF TGCGCCAGCAGCCAAATTGGGGGGTCGAGCACTGAAGCTTTCTTT
- TRBJ2-7 - TRBV19 CASSSSAPGAGQQSYEQYF TGTGCCAGTAGTTCGTCAGCCCCAGGTGCGGGACAGCAGTCCTACGAGCAGTACTTC
- TRBJ1-5 - TRBV3-1/TRBV3-2 CASNPPQHF TGTGCCAGCAACCCGCCCCAGCATTTT
- TRBJ2-4 TRBD2 TRBV5-4 CASSGGRAKDIQYF TGTGCCAGCAGTGGCGGGAGGGCCAAGGACATTCAGTACTTC
- TRBJ2-7 - TRBV30 CAWTMSFGHEQYF TGTGCCTGGACGATGTCGTTCGGGCACGAGCAGTACTTC
- TRBJ2-2 - TRBV20-1 CSASGTGELFF TGCAGTGCTAGTGGGACCGGGGAGCTGTTTTTT
- TRBJ1-3 - TRBV5-1 CASSLGTAYSGNTIYF TGCGCCAGCAGCTTGGGGACAGCGTACTCTGGAAACACCATATATTTT
- TRBJ1-4 - TRBV5-8 CASSFVGGKLFF TGTGCCAGCAGCTTCGTGGGAGGGAAACTGTTTTTT